The T cell receptor (beta chain) described here comes from a study of shared clonotypes between healthy human individuals. The CDR3 is 16 amino acids. Germline V CDR1 and CDR2: KGHSH, LQKENI. Trimming cost V 3 bases and J 0 bases, with 13 bases left between them. Libraries were prepared by immunoSEQ multiplex PCR; TCRdb keeps only in-frame clonotypes and omits some of them. The sample has some 500,000 clones; approximately 95% are singletons. The V gene is TRBV18, the J gene TRBJ2-3; D is ambiguous. The sequencing sample was made of naive CD4+ T cells sorted from blood. The subset was: CD45RA+ positively selected. The TCR originated in a woman in her 30s in good health. CDR3 residues: CASSPLHAASTDTQYF. The CDR3 coding sequence is TGTGCCAGCTCACCCCTGCACGCGGCAAGCACAGATACGCAGTATTTT.